Listed here are 3 T cell receptor beta chains from one sample, sequenced in a study of regulatory T cells in long-lasting Graves disease. Arm-PCR of CDR3 regions and iRepertoire HTBI primers were the basis on which TCR beta libraries were built. Via MiXCR, TCRdb re-called the multiplex PCR reads, giving one row per CDR3 protein. Seen here are approximately 400,000 distinct CDR3 sequences, roughly 20% observed once, and the top ten hold more than 20%. The time point was: persistent/refractory GD, antithyroid drugs over 5 years with positive TRAb. Isolated PBMC RNA provided the starting material for the TCR library. Sequences were derived from peripheral blood mononuclear cells (PBMCs), sampled when the disease was refractory, from a patient treated with antithyroid drugs. The receptors derive from a female donor with Graves disease.

The V gene is TRBV2, the J gene TRBJ2-7, with D hard to call. The CDR3 length is 14 residues. Germline loops: CDR1 SNHLY, CDR2 FYNNEI. Trimming removed 6 bases from V and 0 bases from J, with 12 bases in between. CDR3 sequence: CASSQGLSSYEQYF. CDR3 sequence (DNA): TGTGCCAGCAGCCAAGGGCTAAGCTCCTACGAGCAGTACTTC.

The sample holds a few counts of this clonotype. The chain couples TRBV7-9 to TRBJ2-7, with TRBD1 identical over 7 bases. Germline V gene sequence: CDR1 SEHNR, CDR2 FQNEAQ (reference sequence). This CDR3 contains 14 residues. With 5 bases clipped from V and 3 bases from J, the junction kept 7 bases outside the gene matches. The CDR3 loop is CASSRLGQIYEQYF. The DNA of the CDR3 is TGTGCCAGCAGCCGATTGGGACAGATCTACGAGCAGTACTTC.

This clonotype was picked up one time. The junction and the germline gene differ at one end; a read error may be behind it. V gene TRBV18 combines with J gene TRBJ1-3; D remains unclear. Germline lookup yields CDR1 KGHSH and CDR2 LQKENI. CDR3 length: 14 amino acids. Here the CDR3 DNA reads TGTGCCAGCTCACCGGCAATCTCTGGAAACACCGTATATTTT. Translating it yields CASSPAISGNTVYF.